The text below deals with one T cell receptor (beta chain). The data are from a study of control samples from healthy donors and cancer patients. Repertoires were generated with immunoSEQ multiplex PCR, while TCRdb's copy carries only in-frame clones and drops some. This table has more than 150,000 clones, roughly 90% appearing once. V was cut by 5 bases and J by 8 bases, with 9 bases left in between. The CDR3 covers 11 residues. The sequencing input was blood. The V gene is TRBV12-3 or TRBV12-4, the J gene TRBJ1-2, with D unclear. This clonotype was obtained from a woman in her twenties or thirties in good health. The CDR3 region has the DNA TGTGCCAGCAGTGGGATCGGAGGCTACACCTTC. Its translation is CASSGIGGYTF.